This T cell receptor (beta chain) came from a study of sequential checkpoint blockade in melanoma. Turning to the study itself: Maintenance nivolumab came after either treatment sequence.

Treatment reported: randomized to nivolumab then ipilimumab (arm A) or the reverse (arm B). Patients had received no earlier DNA-damaging chemotherapy. PBMC sorting kept live CD3+CD8+ cells without CD19 or CD56. Clones were sequenced by immunoSEQ multiplex PCR, and TCRdb holds only the in-frame ones, with some missing. There are more than 8,000 clones in the sample; around 50% occur only once, and roughly 40% lies in the top ten. V trimming: 0 bases; J trimming: 4 bases; junction bases outside the gene matches: 12. Germline CDR1 SQVTM, CDR2 ANQGSEA. The CDR3 spans 17 residues. The sequence was collected from a human donor with melanoma. The specimen was CD8+ T cells sorted from blood (inferred from file names), collected from a patient given nivolumab and ipilimumab in sequence. The rearrangement joins TRBV29-1 to TRBJ1-1; 9 bases are shared with TRBD1. The CDR3 loop reads CSVEDLTTGTGLTEAFF. CDR3 nucleotides: TGCAGCGTTGAAGACCTTACTACCGGGACAGGGCTCACTGAAGCTTTCTTT.